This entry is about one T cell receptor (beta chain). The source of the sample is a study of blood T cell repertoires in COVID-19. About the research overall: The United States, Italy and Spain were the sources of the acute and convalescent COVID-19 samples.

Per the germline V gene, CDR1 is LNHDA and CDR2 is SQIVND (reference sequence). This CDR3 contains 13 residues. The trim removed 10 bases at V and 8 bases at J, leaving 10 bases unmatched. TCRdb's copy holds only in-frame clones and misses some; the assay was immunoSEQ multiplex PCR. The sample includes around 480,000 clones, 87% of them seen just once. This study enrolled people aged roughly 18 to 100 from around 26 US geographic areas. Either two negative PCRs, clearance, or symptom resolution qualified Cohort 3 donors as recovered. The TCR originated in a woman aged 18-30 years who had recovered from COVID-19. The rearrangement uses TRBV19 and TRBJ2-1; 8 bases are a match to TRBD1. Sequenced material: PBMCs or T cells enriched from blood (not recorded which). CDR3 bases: TGTGCCACTAGGACAGGGATTGAGGATGAGCAGTTCTTC. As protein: CATRTGIEDEQFF.